Listed below are T cell receptor beta chains from one sample, sequenced in a study of blood T cell repertoires in COVID-19. Generated by immunoSEQ multiplex PCR, the TCRdb table keeps only in-frame clones and is missing some. The profile shows around 130,000 clones, 75% to 90% of them singletons. What was sequenced was peripheral blood. The source of these receptors is a woman aged 80 or older with acute or convalescent COVID-19. Each CDR3 is given with its conserved first and last residue. The D gene is left open where the match is weak. The size field is filled for only some rows; it gives once, few, many or a size class.

>NA|TRBV28|few|TRBJ1-4
TGTGCCAGCAGTTCAAAAGTACAGAGGGCCCTTGAAAAACTGTTTTTT
CASSSKVQRALEKLFF
>TRBD1|TRBV11-2|NA|TRBJ2-7
TGTGCCAGCAGCTTAGAGACAGGGGTATGGTCCGAGCAGTACTTC
CASSLETGVWSEQYF
>TRBD2|TRBV2|NA|TRBJ2-3
TGTGCTTCCGCGCGGGAGGGAGTAGGTACGCAGTATTTT
CASAREGVGTQYF
>NA|TRBV5-1|NA|TRBJ1-1
TGCGCCAGCAGCGGGGACATAACTAGCGTAGCTTTCTTT
CASSGDITSVAFF
>TRBD1|TRBV10-3|NA|TRBJ1-2
TGTGCCATCAGTGGGGACAGGGGGAACTATGGCTACACCTTC
CAISGDRGNYGYTF
>NA|TRBV6-5|NA|TRBJ2-1
TGTGCCATCAAAAAGACAACGGAGGTCCCCTCAGAGCAGTTCTTC
CAIKKTTEVPSEQFF
>NA|TRBV2|NA|TRBJ2-1
TGTGCCAGCAGAACAAGGGACATGAGCTCCTACAATGAGCAGTTCTTC
CASRTRDMSSYNEQFF
>TRBD2|TRBV7-9|NA|TRBJ2-1
TGTGCCAGCAGCACGCTGGGGACTAGCGGATACAATGAGCAGTTCTTC
CASSTLGTSGYNEQFF
>NA|TRBV4-1|NA|TRBJ1-5
TGCGCCAGCAGCCAAGACCCACTACAGGGCCGCAATCAGCCCCAGCATTTT
CASSQDPLQGRNQPQHF
>NA|TRBV25-1|NA|TRBJ2-6
TGTGCCAGCAGTGACCCCCTCTCCTTCGCTGGGGCCAACGTCCTGACTTTC
CASSDPLSFAGANVLTF
>TRBD2|TRBV7-9|once|TRBJ2-3
TGTGCCAGCGGGTCCCCCGCTGGGGGGGTCCCCCTCGTTGCAGATACGCAGTATTTT
CASGSPAGGVPLVADTQYF
>NA|TRBV19|NA|TRBJ2-6
TGTGCCAGTAGTCCCGGACGGGGAGGTGGGGCCAACGTCCTGACTTTC
CASSPGRGGGANVLTF
>TRBD1|TRBV10-3|NA|TRBJ2-7
TGTGCCAGCACTCAATTTCCGGGACAGGGCGTTTACGAGCAGTACTTC
CASTQFPGQGVYEQYF
>NA|TRBV4-1|NA|TRBJ1-4
TGCGCCAGCAGCCAATCTTTAGAAAAACTGTTTTTT
CASSQSLEKLFF
>NA|TRBV7-9|NA|TRBJ1-5
TGTGCCAGCAGCCCCATCGGCGGCAGCAATCAGCCCCAGCATTTT
CASSPIGGSNQPQHF
>NA|TRBV14|NA|TRBJ1-1
TGTGCCAGCAGCCCGCGAGGGAGCACTGAAGCTTTCTTT
CASSPRGSTEAFF
>NA|TRBV6-5|NA|TRBJ1-2
TGTGCCAGCAGTTACGGGGGCTGGGGCTACACCTTC
CASSYGGWGYTF
>NA|TRBV7-6|NA|TRBJ2-3
TGTGCCAGCAGCTTAATTCCGCGGGGCGGAACCACAGATACGCAGTATTTT
CASSLIPRGGTTDTQYF
>TRBD2|TRBV2|NA|TRBJ2-3
TGTGCCAGCAGTGGACTAGCGTTGGATACGCAGTATTTT
CASSGLALDTQYF
>TRBD1|TRBV2|once|TRBJ2-7
TGTGCCAGCAGTGGACGGGACAGCTCCTACGAGCAGTACTTC
CASSGRDSSYEQYF
>TRBD2|TRBV19|NA|TRBJ2-2
TGTGCCAGTAGTATATGGGTTGTCGGGGGGGATACCGGGGAGCTGTTTTTT
CASSIWVVGGDTGELFF
>NA|TRBV19|NA|TRBJ1-2
TGTGCCAGTAGGGATACAGGGTCTGAAGGCTACACCTTC
CASRDTGSEGYTF
>TRBD1|TRBV19|NA|TRBJ1-1
TGTGCCAGTAGTGTAGACAGGGACACTGAAGCTTTCTTT
CASSVDRDTEAFF
>NA|TRBV2|NA|TRBJ1-6
TGTGCCAGCAATAATAACTATAATTCACCCCTCCACTTT
CASNNNYNSPLHF
>NA|TRBV24-1|NA|TRBJ1-1
TGTGCCACCAGTGAGCAATTGACAGGGAACACTGAAGCTTTCTTT
CATSEQLTGNTEAFF
>TRBD2|TRBV6-5|once|TRBJ2-1
TGTGCCAGCAGTTACTCGATCGGTAGCGGGTGGGAGCAGTTCTTC
CASSYSIGSGWEQFF
>TRBD1|TRBV24-1|NA|TRBJ2-2
TGTGCCACCAGTGACCTCGGGACAGGGGGCACCGGGGAGCTGTTTTTT
CATSDLGTGGTGELFF
>NA|TRBV6-5|NA|TRBJ1-4
TGTGCCAGCAGTCCCCGACGGAGTAATGAAAAACTGTTTTTT
CASSPRRSNEKLFF
>TRBD2|TRBV3-1/TRBV3-2|NA|TRBJ2-5
TGTGCCAGCAGCCAAGCCGGGGAGGGGGAGACCCAGTACTTC
CASSQAGEGETQYF
>TRBD1|TRBV5-4|NA|TRBJ1-1
TGTGCCAGCAGCCCGACAGGGGGCGGCACTGAAGCTTTCTTT
CASSPTGGGTEAFF
>TRBD1|TRBV2|NA|TRBJ2-2
TGTGCCACCACCGGACAGGGGGCCGGGGAGCTGTTTTTT
CATTGQGAGELFF
>NA|TRBV6-6|NA|TRBJ2-2
TGTGCCAGCAGTTCGTTACGGGGGAGCCAAGGCGGGGAGCTGTTTTTT
CASSSLRGSQGGELFF
>NA|TRBV28|NA|TRBJ1-4
TGTGCCAGCAGTTCTGCGGCTGAAAAACTGTTTTTT
CASSSAAEKLFF
>NA|TRBV19|NA|TRBJ2-1
TGTGCCAGTAGTATGTCGAGCGGACGAGGTGAGCAGTTCTTC
CASSMSSGRGEQFF
>TRBD1|TRBV5-1|once|TRBJ1-1
TGCGCCAGCAGAACAGGGGATGGCACTGAAGCTTTCTTT
CASRTGDGTEAFF
>NA|TRBV7-8|NA|TRBJ2-1
TGTGCCAGCAGCCAAAGGAGCGATGAGCAGTTCTTC
CASSQRSDEQFF
>NA|TRBV6-2/TRBV6-3|NA|TRBJ2-1
TGTGCCAGCAGCGCGTTTCATGAGCAGTTCTTC
CASSAFHEQFF
>TRBD1|TRBV7-3|NA|TRBJ2-3
TGTGCCAGCAGCTTCGACAGGGCGAGCACAGATACGCAGTATTTT
CASSFDRASTDTQYF
>NA|TRBV5-1|NA|TRBJ2-7
TGCGCCAGCAGCTTGTTCAGGGGCAGCGAGCAGTACTTC
CASSLFRGSEQYF
>NA|TRBV4-2|NA|TRBJ2-7
TGTGCCAGCAGCCAAGTCCCTCTCGAGCAGTACTTC
CASSQVPLEQYF
>TRBD2|TRBV4-2|NA|TRBJ2-1
TGTGCCAGCAGCCAAGATGTAGCGGGGGGGCGCAATGAGCAGTTCTTC
CASSQDVAGGRNEQFF